This T cell receptor (beta chain) stems from a study of OX40 agonist ivuxolimab in advanced cancers. V was clipped by 2 bases and J by 5 bases, with 24 bases between them. Germline V gene data show CDR1 as KGHSH and CDR2 as LQKENI. The CDR3 runs 18 residues. Repertoires were generated with immunoSEQ multiplex PCR, while TCRdb's copy carries only in-frame clones and drops some. This table has some 70,000 clones, roughly 86% appearing once. A remark on this clone: The target antigen is unknown.

General study findings and limits: Patients with a partial response at 0.1-3.0 mg/kg had among the lowest clonal expansion. Dosing at 0.1 to 3.0 mg/kg was accompanied by clonal expansion of CD4+ and CD8+ blood T cells by week 6.

This clonotype was obtained from an adult with an advanced solid tumor such as melanoma, head and neck, liver or kidney cancer. The input for sequencing was CD4+ or CD8+ T cells sorted from blood, taken in a trial of the OX40 agonist ivuxolimab. The chain uses TRBV18 and TRBJ1-1; D perhaps matches TRBD1 (5 bases). CDR3 in amino acids: CASSPTGASGVVVTEAFF. In nucleotides, the CDR3 is TGTGCCAGCTCACCAACCGGGGCGTCCGGGGTGGTGGTTACTGAAGCTTTCTTT. The whole variable domain, filled in from reference TRBV18 and TRBJ1-1, reads NAGVMQNPRHLVRRRGQEARLRCSPMKGHSHVYWYRQLPEEGLKFMVYLQKENIIDESGMPKERFSAEFPKEGPSILRIQQVVRGDSAAYFCASSPTGASGVVVTEAFFGQGTRLTVV.